This is a list of T cell receptor beta chains from one sample in a study of tumor-infiltrating lymphocytes in primary liver carcinoma. TCRdb ran MiXCR on the multiplex PCR reads and lists one entry per CDR3 protein. The table shows some 120,000 distinct CDR3 sequences, with 64% occurring only once. The sequenced sample consisted of liver tumor tissue from sampling region 3. All receptors come from a woman in her sixties or seventies with primary liver carcinoma and hepatitis B virus infection. The conserved cysteine and the conserved F or W are not part of the CDR3 here.

V gene: TRBV11-3
J gene: TRBJ2-1
CDR3 protein: VSSATSGGQCNEQF

V gene: TRBV7-8
J gene: TRBJ2-1
CDR3 protein: ASSLIGGSSCNEQF

V gene: TRBV11-2
J gene: TRBJ2-2
CDR3 protein: VSSSSSGTNTGELF

V gene: TRBV11-2
J gene: TRBJ1-2
CDR3 protein: AGSLAGEYGYT

V gene: TRBV5-1
J gene: TRBJ1-2
CDR3 protein: ASSSRGIFGRYT

V gene: TRBV24-1
J gene: TRBJ2-1
CDR3 protein: ATSGRDSTGQF

V gene: TRBV7-8
J gene: TRBJ2-7
CDR3 protein: ASSLDGRRRGEQY

V gene: TRBV20-1
J gene: TRBJ1-1
CDR3 protein: SARGGQGLGLGTETF

V gene: TRBV5-1
J gene: TRBJ2-5
CDR3 protein: ASSSSGTVIETQY

V gene: TRBV11-2
J gene: TRBJ2-5
CDR3 protein: ASSLEGQAGSQY

V gene: TRBV30
J gene: TRBJ2-4
CDR3 protein: AWSAPSLWEENIQY

V gene: TRBV29-1
J gene: TRBJ1-2
CDR3 protein: SVEDQGGRSRGGYT

V gene: TRBV7-8
J gene: TRBJ1-2
CDR3 protein: TSSLLSLSTPSYT

V gene: TRBV12-3/TRBV12-4
J gene: TRBJ1-1
CDR3 protein: ASLEQANTEAF

V gene: TRBV12-3/TRBV12-4
J gene: TRBJ2-2
CDR3 protein: VSSLRLAGGLRTGELF

V gene: TRBV6-2/TRBV6-3
J gene: TRBJ1-1
CDR3 protein: ANSQTVLNIEAF

V gene: TRBV7-8
J gene: TRBJ2-3
CDR3 protein: ASSLMGGRSGTQY

V gene: TRBV6-1
J gene: TRBJ2-3
CDR3 protein: ASSEREAGKRY

V gene: TRBV29-1
J gene: TRBJ2-1
CDR3 protein: SLEGGRAEEKQF

V gene: TRBV11-1
J gene: TRBJ2-7
CDR3 protein: ASSYLQGPSCWQY

V gene: TRBV5-4
J gene: TRBJ1-2
CDR3 protein: ASSLPPTGSGYT

V gene: TRBV6-1
J gene: TRBJ1-1
CDR3 protein: ANSAGENTEAF

V gene: TRBV5-5
J gene: TRBJ1-1
CDR3 protein: ASSLPTRNAEAF

V gene: TRBV29-1
J gene: TRBJ1-1
CDR3 protein: SVEQSGGRTEAF

V gene: TRBV11-2
J gene: TRBJ1-1
CDR3 protein: ASSLRGNTEAF

V gene: TRBV4-1
J gene: TRBJ2-7
CDR3 protein: VSSHPGTGFYEQY

V gene: TRBV6-1
J gene: TRBJ1-4
CDR3 protein: ASSEDRLGNEKLF

V gene: TRBV6-6
J gene: TRBJ1-5
CDR3 protein: ASRGTKQGLNLPQH

V gene: TRBV18
J gene: TRBJ1-1
CDR3 protein: ASSPADRNTEAF

V gene: TRBV12-3/TRBV12-4
J gene: TRBJ2-3
CDR3 protein: ASSFGRAVAQY

V gene: TRBV30
J gene: TRBJ1-1
CDR3 protein: AWSVLGGGSEAF

V gene: TRBV11-2
J gene: TRBJ1-3
CDR3 protein: ASSQSSGNTIH

V gene: TRBV29-1
J gene: TRBJ2-5
CDR3 protein: SVEGGTREQETQY

V gene: TRBV9
J gene: TRBJ1-3
CDR3 protein: ASSMTVSGNTIY

V gene: TRBV6-6
J gene: TRBJ1-4
CDR3 protein: ASSSSQGPIVGEKLF

V gene: TRBV30
J gene: TRBJ2-5
CDR3 protein: AWGAGSGGETQY

V gene: TRBV29-1
J gene: TRBJ2-3
CDR3 protein: SVRSAEACTDTQY

V gene: TRBV6-1
J gene: TRBJ2-7
CDR3 protein: ASSDQWTSEQY

V gene: TRBV4-1
J gene: TRBJ2-6
CDR3 protein: ASSQRTTGANVLT

V gene: TRBV11-3
J gene: TRBJ2-5
CDR3 protein: ATSPPMGGRQETQY

V gene: TRBV11-3
J gene: TRBJ2-1
CDR3 protein: ASRSIGREGGNEQF

V gene: TRBV5-1
J gene: TRBJ1-1
CDR3 protein: ASSSRQVSTEAF

V gene: TRBV12-3/TRBV12-4
J gene: TRBJ2-5
CDR3 protein: VSSTYRTRAQY

V gene: TRBV4-2
J gene: TRBJ2-1
CDR3 protein: ASSPQPGLNSEQF

V gene: TRBV11-2
J gene: TRBJ2-5
CDR3 protein: AISFQGGGTQY

V gene: TRBV11-2
J gene: TRBJ1-2
CDR3 protein: ATSLGMYLGYT

V gene: TRBV28
J gene: TRBJ2-7
CDR3 protein: ATVRVTLWNEQY

V gene: TRBV11-2
J gene: TRBJ2-5
CDR3 protein: ASSPHGGRTQETQY

V gene: TRBV6-5
J gene: TRBJ2-3
CDR3 protein: ASSRARQGPDTQY

V gene: TRBV11-2
J gene: TRBJ1-3
CDR3 protein: ASCFGIGDTIY

V gene: TRBV11-2
J gene: TRBJ2-1
CDR3 protein: ASSLLAGKREQF

V gene: TRBV5-4
J gene: TRBJ2-2
CDR3 protein: ASSLDTGPNAGKLF

V gene: TRBV12-3/TRBV12-4
J gene: TRBJ2-5
CDR3 protein: ASSQGIGETQY

V gene: TRBV11-2
J gene: TRBJ2-2
CDR3 protein: ASSSSNGINTGELF